One sample yielded the 17 T cell receptor beta chains listed below, sequenced in a study of PD-L1 blockade in urothelial cancer. The time point here: peripheral blood 6 weeks after treatment start. Clones were sequenced by immunoSEQ multiplex PCR, and TCRdb holds only the in-frame ones, with some missing. Of 72,000 or so clones detected, approximately 91% appear once; the ten largest clones hold around 10%. The material was PBMCs, obtained around atezolizumab (anti-PD-L1) treatment. These receptor sequences come from a man aged 60 to 69 with urothelial cancer.

DNA of the CDR3: TGTGCCAGTAGTATAGAGCGGGAGCTCACCTACGAGCAGTACTTC. Its translation is CASSIERELTYEQYF. The V gene is TRBV19, the J gene TRBJ2-7; 7 nucleotides agree with TRBD2. The CDR3 has 15 amino acids. V gave up 0 bases and J gave up 2 bases; unmatched junction bases: 4. Germline values: CDR1 LNHDA, CDR2 SQIVND (reference sequence).

V usage is TRBV5-1 and J usage is TRBJ2-7; maybe TRBD2 (5 bases). Germline V gene lookup returns CDR1 SGHRS and CDR2 YFSETQ. The CDR3 runs to 15 residues. The ends were cut back, 1 base at V and 3 bases at J, with 14 bases in the middle. The CDR3: CASSLLFPGNYEQYF. The DNA of the CDR3 is TGCGCCAGCAGCTTGTTGTTTCCGGGGAACTACGAGCAGTACTTC.

The rearrangement uses TRBV19 and TRBJ1-1; D not resolved. The germline V and J ends were trimmed by 5 bases and 5 bases, with 18 bases remaining between them. This CDR3 region has 15 residues. The germline V gene has CDR1 LNHDA and CDR2 SQIVND (reference sequence). This CDR3 reads CASSPQATTWTEAFF. Here the CDR3 DNA reads TGTGCCAGTAGTCCCCAGGCCACAACTTGGACTGAAGCTTTCTTT.

The chain couples TRBV11-1 to TRBJ1-1, with TRBD1 matching 10 bases. J lost 3 bases, V lost 7 bases, and 5 bases had no gene match. This CDR3 contains 14 residues. Germline loops: CDR1 SGHAT, CDR2 FQDESV (reference sequence). The chain's CDR3 is CASTRQGADTEAFF. CDR3 DNA: TGTGCCAGCACCCGACAGGGGGCGGACACTGAAGCTTTCTTT.

The chain couples TRBV7-9 to TRBJ1-3, with D uncertain. V gave up 7 bases and J gave up 4 bases, with 20 bases separating them. The CDR3 has 16 amino acids. CDR1 is SEHNR, CDR2 FQNEAQ, per germline (reference sequence). CDR3: CASTPRRKIPGNTIYF. As DNA, the CDR3 is TGTGCCAGCACCCCTAGGCGAAAGATACCCGGAAACACCATATATTTT.

This sequence joins TRBV27 and TRBJ2-7, with 11 positions matching TRBD1. Germline V lookup: CDR1 MNHEY, CDR2 SMNVEV (reference sequence). The V gene end was trimmed by 5 bases and the J gene end by 2 bases; junction bases not matched to a gene: 2. The CDR3 is made up of 14 amino acids. CDR3 in DNA: TGTGCCAGCAGTCTGGGACAGGGGGCCTACGAGCAGTACTTC. Residues: CASSLGQGAYEQYF.

Comment on this clone: Distinct nucleotide sequences in the sample also encode this CDR3. V is TRBV29-1 and J is TRBJ2-3; 12 nucleotides match TRBD2. J gave up 3 bases and V 6 bases, and 4 bases lay outside the gene matches. Germline CDR1 SQVTM, CDR2 ANQGSEA. The CDR3 runs 14 residues. The CDR3 reads CSVATSGRTDTQYF. Written as DNA, the CDR3 is TGCAGCGTGGCGACTAGCGGGAGAACAGATACGCAGTATTTT.

This clone was seen only a few times. The V and J genes are TRBV9 and TRBJ2-3, with TRBD2 identical over 8 bases. This CDR3 has 15 residues. V gave up 4 bases and J gave up 4 bases; unmatched junction bases: 8. Germline lookup yields CDR1 SGDLS and CDR2 YYNGEE. CDR3 sequence (DNA): TGTGCCAGCAGCCCTCGGACTAGCAGCTCAGATACGCAGTATTTT. Translated, it gives CASSPRTSSSDTQYF.

V is TRBV2 and J is TRBJ1-1; 7 bases align to TRBD1. V lost 3 bases, J lost 9 bases, and 16 bases stayed unmatched. The CDR3 is 16 residues long. CDR1 and CDR2 (germline): SNHLY, FYNNEI. CDR3 nucleotide sequence: TGTGCCAGCAGTGACCGACAGGGCCCTGGCCTGGGGCAAGCTTTCTTT. Residues: CASSDRQGPGLGQAFF.

V is TRBV6-1 and J is TRBJ2-3; a weak D match, TRBD2 (6 bases). With 6 bases removed from V and 3 bases from J, the gap between germline ends came to 13 bases. This CDR3 comprises 14 residues. Germline CDR1 and CDR2: MNHNS and SASEGT. The CDR3 region has the DNA TGTGCCAGCAGCGAGAGCGGGCTAACAGATACGCAGTATTTT. It codes for CASSESGLTDTQYF.

The V and J genes are TRBV19 and TRBJ2-2; the match to TRBD2 covers 12 bases. Germline assignment: CDR1 LNHDA and CDR2 SQIVND (reference sequence). J lost 3 bases, V lost 5 bases, and 1 base had no gene match. The CDR3 totals 15 residues. CDR3 sequence: CASSPSGRDTGELFF. The CDR3 DNA reads as TGTGCCAGTAGTCCTAGCGGGAGGGACACCGGGGAGCTGTTTTTT.

This clone was seen only a few times. V usage is TRBV7-2 and J usage is TRBJ2-1; 7 bases fit TRBD1. Germline CDR1 SGHTA, CDR2 FQGNSA. V gave up 1 base and J gave up 7 bases; unmatched junction bases: 7. This CDR3 region has 15 residues. DNA for the CDR3: TGTGCCAGCAGCTTAGGGACAGGTATAAGGAATGAGCAGTTCTTC. Amino acid sequence: CASSLGTGIRNEQFF.

This clone was counted only a few times. The chain couples TRBV20-1 to TRBJ1-2, with D unresolved. Trimming left V 5 bases short and J 3 bases short, with 7 bases between. The CDR3 is made up of 11 amino acids. Germline V gene data show CDR1 as DFQATT and CDR2 as SNEGSKA (reference sequence). The CDR3 here is CSAWLDYGYTF. The CDR3 DNA reads as TGCAGTGCTTGGTTAGACTATGGCTACACCTTC.

About this clone itself: At one end the junction does not follow the germline gene, possibly because of a read error. The chain couples TRBV5-4 to TRBJ2-7; no clear D. CDR3 length: 13 residues. Germline CDR1 reads SGHNT; CDR2 reads YYREEE (reference sequence). CDR3: CASSLGISYEQYF. For the CDR3, the DNA is TGTGCCAGCAGTTTGGGTATCTCCTACGAGCAGTACTTC.

The chain joins TRBV30 to TRBJ1-4; D ambiguous. Trimming cost V 5 bases and J 7 bases, with 17 bases left between them. This CDR3 is 14 amino acids long. Germline loops: CDR1 GTSNPN, CDR2 SVGIG (reference sequence). For the CDR3, the DNA is TGTGCCTGGGGCCCGGCGGGGAGCGGTGAAAAACTGTTTTTT. This codes for CAWGPAGSGEKLFF.

This chain connects TRBV19 to TRBJ1-1; the D gene is possibly TRBD1 (5 bases). The V and J ends lost 3 bases and 7 bases respectively, with 18 bases between them. The CDR3 has 15 amino acids. Germline-derived CDR1 and CDR2 are LNHDA and SQIVND (reference sequence). CDR3 residues: CASSIREGRAVEAFF. The CDR3 coding sequence is TGTGCCAGTAGTATTCGTGAGGGGAGGGCGGTTGAAGCTTTCTTT.

J is TRBJ2-6 and V is TRBV14; D perhaps matches TRBD2 (5 bases). CDR3 length equals 17 residues. Deletions cut 1 base from V and 0 bases from J, with 10 bases between. In germline, CDR1 is SGHDN, CDR2 FVKESK. The CDR3 region has the DNA TGTGCCAGCAGCCAAGTCTCGCGGGCCTCTGGGGCCAACGTCCTGACTTTC. Translating gives CASSQVSRASGANVLTF.